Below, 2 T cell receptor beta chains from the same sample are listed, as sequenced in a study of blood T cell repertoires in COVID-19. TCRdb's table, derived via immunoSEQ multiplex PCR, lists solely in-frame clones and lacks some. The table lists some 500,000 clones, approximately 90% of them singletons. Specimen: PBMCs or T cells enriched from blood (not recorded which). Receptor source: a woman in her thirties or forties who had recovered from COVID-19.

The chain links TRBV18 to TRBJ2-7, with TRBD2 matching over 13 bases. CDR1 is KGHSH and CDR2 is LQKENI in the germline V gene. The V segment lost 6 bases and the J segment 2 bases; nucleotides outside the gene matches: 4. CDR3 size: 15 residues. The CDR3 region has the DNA TGTGCCAGCTCCCCCGGGACTAGCGGGACCTACGAGCAGTACTTC. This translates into CASSPGTSGTYEQYF. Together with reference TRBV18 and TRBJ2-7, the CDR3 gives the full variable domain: NAGVMQNPRHLVRRRGQEARLRCSPMKGHSHVYWYRQLPEEGLKFMVYLQKENIIDESGMPKERFSAEFPKEGPSILRIQQVVRGDSAAYFCASSPGTSGTYEQYFGPGTRLTVT.

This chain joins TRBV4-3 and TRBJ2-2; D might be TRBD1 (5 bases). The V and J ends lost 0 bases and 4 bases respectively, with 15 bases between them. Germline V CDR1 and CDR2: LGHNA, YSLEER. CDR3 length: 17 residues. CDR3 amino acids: CASSQDGALLGTGELFF. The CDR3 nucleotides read TGCGCCAGCAGCCAAGATGGGGCCTTACTGGGCACCGGGGAGCTGTTTTTT.